The present entry profiles one TCR beta chain with its context. The antigen remains undetermined. TCRdb keeps only in-frame clones here, not all; method: immunoSEQ multiplex PCR. Of fewer than 15,000 clones in the sample, roughly 89% are singletons; the top ten hold approximately 1.6%. These data are taken from a study of T cells in narcolepsy. Study-level information: Donors had narcolepsy type 1 or type 2, or were healthy controls. Study results and limitations: Autoreactive HCRT-specific and TRIB2-specific clonotypes were marked in same-patient CSF-versus-blood CD4+ comparisons.

The sequencing sample was made of CD45RA- memory CD4+ T cells from PBMCs. This clonotype originated in a human donor with narcolepsy.

The chain's CDR3 is CASSLAAGVLDEQFF. CDR3 nucleotides: TGCGCCAGCAGCTTGGCGGCGGGAGTGTTAGATGAGCAGTTCTTC. V is TRBV5-1 and J is TRBJ2-1, with 7 bases aligning to TRBD2. Germline V gene data show CDR1 as SGHRS and CDR2 as YFSETQ. The CDR3 contains 15 residues. V was clipped by 0 bases and J by 8 bases; unmatched bases: 8. Looking up the rest from reference TRBV5-1 and TRBJ2-1 gives the full variable domain: KAGVTQTPRYLIKTRGQQVTLSCSPISGHRSVSWYQQTPGQGLQFLFEYFSETQRNKGNFPGRFSGRQFSNSRSEMNVSTLELGDSALYLCASSLAAGVLDEQFFGPGTRLTVL.